The text below deals with one T cell receptor beta chain. Antigen: not known. Use of 60 Vbeta and 13 Jbeta primers characterized the PCR. Clones were sequenced by immunoSEQ multiplex PCR, and TCRdb holds only the in-frame ones, with some missing. The repertoire includes 85,000 to 120,000 clones, 75% of them detected once, and 2.5% to 3% sits in the top ten. The record originates from a study of cytomegalovirus exposure and HLA in healthy donors. The study's findings and limits: Being productive about 87% or about 30% of the time was typical of most TCR beta V segments in an earlier analysis. Sequencing likely generated an artifact that appeared as a cluster of highly shared sequence variants. A list of 150 or so TCR beta chains associated with cytomegalovirus was given. Sequencing depth across donors, presence/absence analyses assumed, was roughly uniform.

V was pared by 5 bases and J by 3 bases, with 5 bases of the junction left unmatched. The CDR3 has 14 amino acids. CDR1 is MNHEY, CDR2 SMNVEV, per germline (reference sequence). V is TRBV27 and J is TRBJ2-7; 9 bases fit TRBD2. The sample comprised PBMCs. This receptor was taken from a male donor in good health and CMV-seropositive. The CDR3 DNA reads TGTGCCAGCAGTGGAATTAGCGGGAGCTACGAGCAGTACTTC. It translates to CASSGISGSYEQYF.